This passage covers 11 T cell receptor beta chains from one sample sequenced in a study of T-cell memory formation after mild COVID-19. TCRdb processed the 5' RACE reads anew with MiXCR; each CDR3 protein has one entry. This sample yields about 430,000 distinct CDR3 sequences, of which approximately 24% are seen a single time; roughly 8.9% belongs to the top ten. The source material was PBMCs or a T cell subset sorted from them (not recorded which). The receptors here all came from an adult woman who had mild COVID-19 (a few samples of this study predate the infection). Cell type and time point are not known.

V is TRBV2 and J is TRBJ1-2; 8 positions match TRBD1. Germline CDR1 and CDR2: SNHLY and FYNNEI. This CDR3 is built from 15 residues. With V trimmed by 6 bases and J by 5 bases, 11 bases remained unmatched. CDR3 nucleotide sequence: TGTGCCAGCAGAAGAACCGGGACAGGACCTTATGGCTACACCTTC. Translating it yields CASRRTGTGPYGYTF.

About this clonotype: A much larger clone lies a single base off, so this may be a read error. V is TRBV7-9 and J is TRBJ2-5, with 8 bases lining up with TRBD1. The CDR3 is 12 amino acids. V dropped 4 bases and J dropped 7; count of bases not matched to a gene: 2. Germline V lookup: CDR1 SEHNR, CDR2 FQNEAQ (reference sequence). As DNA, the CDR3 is TGTGCCAGCAGCTCCGACAGGGGGACCCAGTACTTC. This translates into CASSSDRGTQYF.

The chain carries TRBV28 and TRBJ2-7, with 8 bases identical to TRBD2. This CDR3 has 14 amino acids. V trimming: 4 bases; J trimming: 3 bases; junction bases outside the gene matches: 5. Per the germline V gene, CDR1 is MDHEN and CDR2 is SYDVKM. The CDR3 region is CASSSPGGGYEQYF. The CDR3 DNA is TGTGCCAGCAGTTCACCCGGGGGGGGCTACGAGCAGTACTTC.

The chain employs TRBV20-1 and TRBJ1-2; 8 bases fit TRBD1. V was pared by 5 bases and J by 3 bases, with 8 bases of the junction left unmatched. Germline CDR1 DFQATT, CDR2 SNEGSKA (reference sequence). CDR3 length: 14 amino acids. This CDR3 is CSASPLQGDYGYTF. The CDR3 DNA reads TGCAGTGCTTCCCCACTACAGGGGGACTATGGCTACACCTTC.

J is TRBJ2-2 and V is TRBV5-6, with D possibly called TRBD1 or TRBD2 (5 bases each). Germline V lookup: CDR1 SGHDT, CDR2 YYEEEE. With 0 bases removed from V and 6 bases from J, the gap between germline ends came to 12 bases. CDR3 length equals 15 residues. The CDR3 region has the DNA TGTGCCAGCAGCTTGGCACGGGGACGAGCCGGGGAGCTGTTTTTT. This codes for CASSLARGRAGELFF.

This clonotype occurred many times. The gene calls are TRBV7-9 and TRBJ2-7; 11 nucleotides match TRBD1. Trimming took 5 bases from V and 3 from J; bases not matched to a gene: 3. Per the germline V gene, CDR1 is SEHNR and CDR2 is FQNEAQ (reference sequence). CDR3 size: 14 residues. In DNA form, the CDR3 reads TGTGCCAGCAGCCCGGGACAGGGGGTCTACGAGCAGTACTTC. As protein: CASSPGQGVYEQYF.

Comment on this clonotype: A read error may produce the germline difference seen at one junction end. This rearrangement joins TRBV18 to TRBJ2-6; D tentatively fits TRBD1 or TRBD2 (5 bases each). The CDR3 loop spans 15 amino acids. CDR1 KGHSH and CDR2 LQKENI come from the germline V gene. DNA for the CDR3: TGCGCCAGCAGCCCGCAGGGAGCTGGGGCCAACGTCCTGACTTTC. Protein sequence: CASSPQGAGANVLTF.

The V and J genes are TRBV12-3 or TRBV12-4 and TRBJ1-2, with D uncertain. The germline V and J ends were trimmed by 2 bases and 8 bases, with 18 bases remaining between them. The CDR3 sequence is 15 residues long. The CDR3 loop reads CASSLRRLPVEGYTF. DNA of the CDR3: TGTGCCAGCAGTTTACGGCGGCTCCCCGTTGAGGGCTACACCTTC.

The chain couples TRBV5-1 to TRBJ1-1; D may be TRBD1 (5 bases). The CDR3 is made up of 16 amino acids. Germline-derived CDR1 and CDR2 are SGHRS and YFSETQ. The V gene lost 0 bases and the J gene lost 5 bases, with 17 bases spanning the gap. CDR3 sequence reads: CASSLEIGWGRTEAFF. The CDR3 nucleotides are TGCGCCAGCAGCTTGGAAATTGGTTGGGGACGGACTGAAGCTTTCTTT.

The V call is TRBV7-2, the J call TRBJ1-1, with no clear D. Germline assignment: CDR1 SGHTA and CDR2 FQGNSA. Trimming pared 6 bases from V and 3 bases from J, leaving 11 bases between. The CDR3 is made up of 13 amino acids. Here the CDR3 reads CASRDTGDTEAFF. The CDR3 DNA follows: TGTGCCAGCAGAGACACGGGAGACACTGAAGCTTTCTTT.

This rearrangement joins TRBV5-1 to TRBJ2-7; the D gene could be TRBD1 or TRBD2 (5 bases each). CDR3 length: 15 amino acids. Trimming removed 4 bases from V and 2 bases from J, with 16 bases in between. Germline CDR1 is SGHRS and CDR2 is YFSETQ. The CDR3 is CASSLERDPTYEQYF. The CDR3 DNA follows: TGCGCCAGCAGCCTGGAGAGGGACCCGACCTACGAGCAGTACTTC.